This TCR beta chain was identified during a study of T-cell reconstitution after alpha-beta-depleted transplantation in children. This clonotype was seen repeatedly, ten times or more. During its preparation, the TCRbeta library received unique molecular identifiers. TCRdb re-derived calls from the PCR reads in MiXCR, one entry per CDR3 protein. The sample has just over 350,000 distinct CDR3 sequences; more than 10% are singletons. This receptor was identified in a human donor who donated a stem cell graft to a child with Fanconi anemia. Sample: PBMCs, taken from the stem cell graft.

CDR3 nucleotides: TGTGCCAGCAGCTTGGGACAAACTGAGTTCTTC. Its protein is CASSLGQTEFF. The chain combines TRBV7-8 with TRBJ2-1; TRBD1 might be the D (6 bases). The CDR3 spans 11 residues. V lost 3 bases to trimming and J lost 14 bases, with 11 bases between them. CDR1 and CDR2 from the germline V gene are SGHVS and FQNEAQ.